The source of this T cell receptor (beta chain) is a study of blood T cell repertoires in COVID-19. Background on the study: The samples span acute and convalescent COVID-19 from the United States, Italy and Spain. PBMCs, B-cell-depleted T cells, or T cells provided the cDNA or gDNA that made up the material.

CDR3 length: 13 amino acids. V lost 7 bases, J lost 2 bases, and 9 bases lay in between. Clones were read by immunoSEQ multiplex PCR, and TCRdb kept only the in-frame ones, dropping some. This table has 65,000 or so clones, approximately 90% appearing once. This clonotype was sampled from a human donor with acute or convalescent COVID-19. The donor label of this sample is uncertain. What was sequenced was peripheral blood. The chain is built from TRBV12-3 or TRBV12-4 and TRBJ1-3; tentative D call: TRBD1 (6 bases). The CDR3 nucleotides read TGTGCCAGCACCAACAGGGCTGGAAACACCATATATTTT. Translation gives CASTNRAGNTIYF.